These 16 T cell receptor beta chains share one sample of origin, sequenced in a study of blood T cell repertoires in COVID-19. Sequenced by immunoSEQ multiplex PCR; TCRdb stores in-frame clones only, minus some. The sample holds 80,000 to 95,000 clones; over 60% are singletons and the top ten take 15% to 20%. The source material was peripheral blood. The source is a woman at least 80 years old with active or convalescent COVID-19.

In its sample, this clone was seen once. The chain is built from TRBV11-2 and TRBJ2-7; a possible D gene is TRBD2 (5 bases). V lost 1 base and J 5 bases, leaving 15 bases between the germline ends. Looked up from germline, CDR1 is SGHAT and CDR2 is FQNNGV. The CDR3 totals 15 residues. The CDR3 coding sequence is TGTGCCAGCAGCTTAGGCCGGGGAGTAGAGGACGAGCAGTACTTC. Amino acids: CASSLGRGVEDEQYF. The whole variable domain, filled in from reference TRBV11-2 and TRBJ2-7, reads EAGVAQSPRYKIIEKRQSVAFWCNPISGHATLYWYQQILGQGPKLLIQFQNNGVVDDSQLPKDRFSAERLKGVDSTLKIQPAKLEDSAVYLCASSLGRGVEDEQYFGPGTRLTVT.

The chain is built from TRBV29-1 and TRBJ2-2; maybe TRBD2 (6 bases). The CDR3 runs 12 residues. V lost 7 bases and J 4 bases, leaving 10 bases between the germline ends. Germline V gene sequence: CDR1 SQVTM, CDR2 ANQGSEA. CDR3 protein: CSALAVTGELFF. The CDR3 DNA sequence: TGCAGCGCACTAGCAGTCACCGGGGAGCTGTTTTTT.

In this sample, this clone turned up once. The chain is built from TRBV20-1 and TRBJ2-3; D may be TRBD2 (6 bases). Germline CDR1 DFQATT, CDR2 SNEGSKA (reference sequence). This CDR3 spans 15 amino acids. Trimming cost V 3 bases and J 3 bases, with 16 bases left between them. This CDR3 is CSASDGGSRTDTQYF. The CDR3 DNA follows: TGCAGTGCTAGTGACGGGGGAAGTAGGACAGATACGCAGTATTTT.

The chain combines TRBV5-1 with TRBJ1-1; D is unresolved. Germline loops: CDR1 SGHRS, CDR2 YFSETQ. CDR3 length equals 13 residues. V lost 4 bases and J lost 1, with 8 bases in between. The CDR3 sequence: CASSLVKNTEAFF. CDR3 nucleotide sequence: TGCGCCAGCAGCCTCGTAAAGAACACTGAAGCTTTCTTT.

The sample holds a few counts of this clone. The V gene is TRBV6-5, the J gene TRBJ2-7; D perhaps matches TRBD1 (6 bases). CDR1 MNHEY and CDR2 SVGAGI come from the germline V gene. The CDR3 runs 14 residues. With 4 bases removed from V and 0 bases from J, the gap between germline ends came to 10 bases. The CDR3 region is CASSSTGSSYEQYF. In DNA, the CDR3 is TGTGCCAGCAGTTCGACAGGATCCTCCTACGAGCAGTACTTC.

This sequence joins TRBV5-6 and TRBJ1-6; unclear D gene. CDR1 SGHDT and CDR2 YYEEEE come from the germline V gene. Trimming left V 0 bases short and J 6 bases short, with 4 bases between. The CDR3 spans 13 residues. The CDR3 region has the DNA TGTGCCAGCAGCTTGGCCGTTAATTCACCCCTCCACTTT. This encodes CASSLAVNSPLHF.

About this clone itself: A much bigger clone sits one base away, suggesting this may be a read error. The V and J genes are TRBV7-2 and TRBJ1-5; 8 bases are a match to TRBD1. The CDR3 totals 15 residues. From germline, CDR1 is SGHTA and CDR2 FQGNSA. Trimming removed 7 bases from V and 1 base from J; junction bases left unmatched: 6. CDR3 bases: TGTGCCAGCAACTTGTACAGGGGGAGCAATCAGCCCCAGCATTTT. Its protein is CASNLYRGSNQPQHF.

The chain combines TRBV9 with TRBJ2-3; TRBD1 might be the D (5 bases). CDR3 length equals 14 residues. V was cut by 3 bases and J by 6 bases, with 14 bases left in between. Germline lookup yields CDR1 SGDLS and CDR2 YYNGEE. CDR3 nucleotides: TGTGCCAGCAGCGGATCGTCCAGGGCGGATACGCAGTATTTT. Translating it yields CASSGSSRADTQYF.

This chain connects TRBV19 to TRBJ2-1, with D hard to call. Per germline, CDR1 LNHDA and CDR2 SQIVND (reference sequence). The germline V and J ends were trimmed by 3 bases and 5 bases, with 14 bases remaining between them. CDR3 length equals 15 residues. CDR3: CASSIKAGSNNEQFF. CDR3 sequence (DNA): TGTGCCAGTAGTATTAAGGCAGGTTCCAACAATGAGCAGTTCTTC.

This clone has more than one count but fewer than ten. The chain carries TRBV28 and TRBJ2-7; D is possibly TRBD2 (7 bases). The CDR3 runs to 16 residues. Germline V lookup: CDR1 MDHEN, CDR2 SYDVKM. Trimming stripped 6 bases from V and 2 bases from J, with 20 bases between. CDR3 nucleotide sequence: TGTGCCAGCAGCCCCGTTGGCGGGGGACAAACCTACGAGCAGTACTTC. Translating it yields CASSPVGGGQTYEQYF.

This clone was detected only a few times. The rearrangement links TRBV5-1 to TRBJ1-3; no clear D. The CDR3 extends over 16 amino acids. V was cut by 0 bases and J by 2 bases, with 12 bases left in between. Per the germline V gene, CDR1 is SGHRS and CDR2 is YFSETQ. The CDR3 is CASSLGMGPPGNTIYF. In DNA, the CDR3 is TGCGCCAGCAGCTTGGGTATGGGCCCGCCTGGAAACACCATATATTTT.

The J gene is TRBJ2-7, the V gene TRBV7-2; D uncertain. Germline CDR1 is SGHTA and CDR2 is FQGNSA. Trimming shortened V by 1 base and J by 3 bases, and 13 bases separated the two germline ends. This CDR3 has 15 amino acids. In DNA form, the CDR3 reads TGTGCCAGCAGCTTAGTAGGCCCGACGGGCTACGAGCAGTACTTC. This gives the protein CASSLVGPTGYEQYF.

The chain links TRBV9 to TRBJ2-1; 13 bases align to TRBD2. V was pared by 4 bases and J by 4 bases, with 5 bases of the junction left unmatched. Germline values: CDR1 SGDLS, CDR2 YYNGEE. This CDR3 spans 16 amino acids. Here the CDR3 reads CASSPTSGGAYNEQFF. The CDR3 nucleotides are TGTGCCAGCAGCCCCACTAGCGGGGGGGCGTACAATGAGCAGTTCTTC. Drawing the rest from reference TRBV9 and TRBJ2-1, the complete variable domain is DSGVTQTPKHLITATGQRVTLRCSPRSGDLSVYWYQQSLDQGLQFLIQYYNGEERAKGNILERFSAQQFPDLHSELNLSSLELGDSALYFCASSPTSGGAYNEQFFGPGTRLTVL.

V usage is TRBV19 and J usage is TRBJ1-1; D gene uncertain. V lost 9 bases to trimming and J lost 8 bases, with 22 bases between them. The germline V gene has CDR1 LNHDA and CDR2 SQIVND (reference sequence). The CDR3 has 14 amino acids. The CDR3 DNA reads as TGTGCCAGCACTCTGGATCTCCGACGGGAGGAAGCTTTCTTT. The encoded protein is CASTLDLRREEAFF.

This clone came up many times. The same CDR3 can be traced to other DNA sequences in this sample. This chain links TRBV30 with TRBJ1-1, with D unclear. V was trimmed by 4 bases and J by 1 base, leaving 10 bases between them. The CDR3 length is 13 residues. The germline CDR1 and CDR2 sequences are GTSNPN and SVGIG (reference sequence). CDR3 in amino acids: CAWMRDRNTEAFF. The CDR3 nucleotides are TGTGCCTGGATGCGGGATAGGAACACTGAAGCTTTCTTT.

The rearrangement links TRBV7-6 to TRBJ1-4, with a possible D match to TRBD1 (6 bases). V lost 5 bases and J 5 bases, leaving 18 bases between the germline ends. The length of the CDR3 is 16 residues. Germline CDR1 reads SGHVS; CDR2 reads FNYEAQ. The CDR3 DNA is TGTGCCAGCAGCCAATCCGGGAGGGGGGGAAATGAAAAACTGTTTTTT. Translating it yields CASSQSGRGGNEKLFF.